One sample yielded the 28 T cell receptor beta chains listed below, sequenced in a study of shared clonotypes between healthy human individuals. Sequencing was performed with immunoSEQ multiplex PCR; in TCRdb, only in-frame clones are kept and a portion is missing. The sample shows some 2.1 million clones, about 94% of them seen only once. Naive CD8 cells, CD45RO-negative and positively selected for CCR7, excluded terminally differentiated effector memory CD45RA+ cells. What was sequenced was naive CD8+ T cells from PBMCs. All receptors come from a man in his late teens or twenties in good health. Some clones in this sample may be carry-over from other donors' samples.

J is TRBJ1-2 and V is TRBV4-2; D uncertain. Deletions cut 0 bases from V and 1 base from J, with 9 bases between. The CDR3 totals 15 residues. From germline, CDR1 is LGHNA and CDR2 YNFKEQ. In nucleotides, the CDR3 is TGTGCCAGCAGCCAAGAGGGAGAAGATAACTATGGCTACACCTTC. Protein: CASSQEGEDNYGYTF.

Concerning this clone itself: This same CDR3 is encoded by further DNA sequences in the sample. Here the CDR3 DNA reads TGTGCCAGCACGGGAGGAGGGACCGGGGAGCTGTTTTTT. It is translated as CASTGGGTGELFF. V is TRBV7-9 and J is TRBJ2-2, with 7 bases that match TRBD2. Germline V CDR1 and CDR2: SEHNR, FQNEAQ (reference sequence). J gave up 5 bases and V 7 bases, and 4 bases lay outside the gene matches. There are 13 residues in the CDR3.

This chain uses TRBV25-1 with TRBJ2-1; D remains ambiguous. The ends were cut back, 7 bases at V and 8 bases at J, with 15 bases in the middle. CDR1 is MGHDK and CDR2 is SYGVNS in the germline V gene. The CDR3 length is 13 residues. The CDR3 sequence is CASTRSAWDEQFF. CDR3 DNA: TGTGCCAGCACCCGGTCCGCTTGGGATGAGCAGTTCTTC.

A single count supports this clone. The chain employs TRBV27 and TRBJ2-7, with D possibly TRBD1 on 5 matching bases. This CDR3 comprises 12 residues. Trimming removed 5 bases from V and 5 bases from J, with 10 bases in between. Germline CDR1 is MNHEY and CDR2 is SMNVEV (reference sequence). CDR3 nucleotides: TGTGCCAGCAGTCCTCAGGGCGACGAGCAGTACTTC. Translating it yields CASSPQGDEQYF.

The CDR3 nucleotides read TGTGCCAGCAGTTTTGGGTCTTTGGGAGCGGAGTCCTACAATGAGCAGTTCTTC. It translates to CASSFGSLGAESYNEQFF. V gene TRBV28 combines with J gene TRBJ2-1; D perhaps matches TRBD2 (5 bases). Looked up from germline, CDR1 is MDHEN and CDR2 is SYDVKM. The length of the CDR3 is 18 residues. V lost 3 bases, J lost 1 base, and 19 bases lay in between.

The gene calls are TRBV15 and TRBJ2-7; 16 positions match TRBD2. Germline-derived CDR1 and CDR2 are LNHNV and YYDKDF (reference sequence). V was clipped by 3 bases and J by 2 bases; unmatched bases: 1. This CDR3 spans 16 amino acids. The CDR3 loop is CATSRGLAGGTYEQYF. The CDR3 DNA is TGTGCCACCAGCAGGGGACTAGCGGGAGGGACCTACGAGCAGTACTTC.

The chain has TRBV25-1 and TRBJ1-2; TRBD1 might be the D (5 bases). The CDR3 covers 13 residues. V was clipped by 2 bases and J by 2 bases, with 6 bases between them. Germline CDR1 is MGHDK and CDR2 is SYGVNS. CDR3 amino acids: CASSETGNYGYTF. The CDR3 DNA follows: TGTGCCAGCAGTGAAACAGGAAACTATGGCTACACCTTC.

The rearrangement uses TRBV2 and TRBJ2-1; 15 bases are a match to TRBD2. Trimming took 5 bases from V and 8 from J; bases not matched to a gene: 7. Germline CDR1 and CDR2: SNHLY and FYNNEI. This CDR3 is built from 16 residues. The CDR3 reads CASSRTSGRAGDEQFF. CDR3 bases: TGTGCCAGCAGTCGGACTAGCGGGAGGGCCGGCGATGAGCAGTTCTTC.

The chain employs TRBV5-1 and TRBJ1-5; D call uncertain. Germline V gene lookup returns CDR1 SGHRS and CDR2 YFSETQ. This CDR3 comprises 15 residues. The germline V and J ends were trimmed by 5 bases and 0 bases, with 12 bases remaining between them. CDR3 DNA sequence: TGCGCCAGCAGGGTAGACCTTAATAGCAATCAGCCCCAGCATTTT. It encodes CASRVDLNSNQPQHF.

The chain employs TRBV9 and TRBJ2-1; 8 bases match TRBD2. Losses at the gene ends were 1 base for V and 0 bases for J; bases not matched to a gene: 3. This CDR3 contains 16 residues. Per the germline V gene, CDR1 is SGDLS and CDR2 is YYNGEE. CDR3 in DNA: TGTGCCAGCAGCGTATACGGGACTAGCTCCTACAATGAGCAGTTCTTC. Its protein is CASSVYGTSSYNEQFF.

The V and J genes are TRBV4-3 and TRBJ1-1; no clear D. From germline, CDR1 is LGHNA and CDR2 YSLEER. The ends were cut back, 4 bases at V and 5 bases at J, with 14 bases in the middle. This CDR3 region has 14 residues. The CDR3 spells CASSLRPDGTEAFF. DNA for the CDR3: TGCGCCAGCAGCCTACGCCCGGACGGGACTGAAGCTTTCTTT.

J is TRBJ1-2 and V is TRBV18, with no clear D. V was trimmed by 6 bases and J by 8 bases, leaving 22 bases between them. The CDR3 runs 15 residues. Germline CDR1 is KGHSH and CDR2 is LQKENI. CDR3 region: CASSLDPLSYYGYTF. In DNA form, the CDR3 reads TGTGCCAGCTCGCTGGACCCACTGTCTTATTACGGCTACACCTTC.

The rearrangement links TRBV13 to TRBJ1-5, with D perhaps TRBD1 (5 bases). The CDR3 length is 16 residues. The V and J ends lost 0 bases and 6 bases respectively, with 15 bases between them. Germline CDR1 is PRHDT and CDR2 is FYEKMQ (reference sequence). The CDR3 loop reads CASSLGKWGGGQPQHF. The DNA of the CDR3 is TGTGCCAGCAGCTTAGGCAAGTGGGGCGGGGGTCAGCCCCAGCATTTT. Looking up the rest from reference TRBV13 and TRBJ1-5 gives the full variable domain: AAGVIQSPRHLIKEKRETATLKCYPIPRHDTVYWYQQGPGQDPQFLISFYEKMQSDKGSIPDRFSAQQFSDYHSELNMSSLELGDSALYFCASSLGKWGGGQPQHFGDGTRLSIL.

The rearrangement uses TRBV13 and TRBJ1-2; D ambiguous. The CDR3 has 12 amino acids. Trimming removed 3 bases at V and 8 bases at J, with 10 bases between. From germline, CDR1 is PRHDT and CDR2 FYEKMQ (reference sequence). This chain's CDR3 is CASSLELRGYTF. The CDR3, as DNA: TGTGCCAGCAGCTTGGAGCTGCGGGGCTACACCTTC.

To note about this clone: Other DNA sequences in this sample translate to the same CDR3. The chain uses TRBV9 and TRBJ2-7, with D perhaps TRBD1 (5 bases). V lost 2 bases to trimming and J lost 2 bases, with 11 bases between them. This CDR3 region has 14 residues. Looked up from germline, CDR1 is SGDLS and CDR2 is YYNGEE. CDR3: CASSVAGSPYEQYF. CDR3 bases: TGTGCCAGCAGCGTGGCAGGGTCTCCCTACGAGCAGTACTTC.

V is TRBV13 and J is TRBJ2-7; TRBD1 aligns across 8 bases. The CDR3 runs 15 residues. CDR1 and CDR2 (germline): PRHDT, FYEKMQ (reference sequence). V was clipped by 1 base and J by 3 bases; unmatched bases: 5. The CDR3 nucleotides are TGTGCCAGCAGCTTAGCGGGACAGGAGCTCTACGAGCAGTACTTC. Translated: CASSLAGQELYEQYF.

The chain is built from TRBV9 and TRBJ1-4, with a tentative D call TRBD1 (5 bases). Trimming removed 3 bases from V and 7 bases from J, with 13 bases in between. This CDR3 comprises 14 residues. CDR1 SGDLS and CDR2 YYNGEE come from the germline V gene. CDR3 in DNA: TGTGCCAGCAGCGCCCAGGGAGAGCGTGAAAAACTGTTTTTT. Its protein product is CASSAQGEREKLFF.

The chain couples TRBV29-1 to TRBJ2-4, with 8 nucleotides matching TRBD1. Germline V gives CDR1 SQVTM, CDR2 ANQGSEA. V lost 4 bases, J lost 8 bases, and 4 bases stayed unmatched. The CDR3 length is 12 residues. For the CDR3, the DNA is TGCAGCGTTGGCCAGGGGGCTTACATTCAGTACTTC. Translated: CSVGQGAYIQYF.

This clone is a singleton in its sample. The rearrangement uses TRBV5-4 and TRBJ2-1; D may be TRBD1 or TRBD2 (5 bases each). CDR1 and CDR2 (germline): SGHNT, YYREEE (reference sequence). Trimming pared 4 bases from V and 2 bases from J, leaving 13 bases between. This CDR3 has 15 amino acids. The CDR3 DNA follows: TGTGCCAGCAGCCACCGGGACGGACCCTACAATGAGCAGTTCTTC. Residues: CASSHRDGPYNEQFF.

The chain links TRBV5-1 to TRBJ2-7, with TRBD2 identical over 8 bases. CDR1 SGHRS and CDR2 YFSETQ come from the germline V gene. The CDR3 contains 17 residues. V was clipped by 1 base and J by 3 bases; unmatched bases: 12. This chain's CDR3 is CASSLLGATSEYYEQYF. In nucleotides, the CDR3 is TGCGCCAGCAGCTTGCTCGGCGCGACTAGCGAGTACTACGAGCAGTACTTC.

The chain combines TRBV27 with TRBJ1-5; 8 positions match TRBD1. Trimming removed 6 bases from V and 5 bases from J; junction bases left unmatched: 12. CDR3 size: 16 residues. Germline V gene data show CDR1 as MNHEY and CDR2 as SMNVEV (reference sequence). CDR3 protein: CASRKYGTGLYQPQHF. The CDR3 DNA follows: TGTGCCAGCAGGAAATACGGGACAGGCCTCTATCAGCCCCAGCATTTT.

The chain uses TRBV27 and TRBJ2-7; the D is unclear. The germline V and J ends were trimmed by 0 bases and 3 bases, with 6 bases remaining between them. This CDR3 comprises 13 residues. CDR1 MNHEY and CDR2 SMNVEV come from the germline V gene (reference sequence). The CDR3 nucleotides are TGTGCCAGCAGTTTATCGTTGCACTACGAGCAGTACTTC. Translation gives CASSLSLHYEQYF.

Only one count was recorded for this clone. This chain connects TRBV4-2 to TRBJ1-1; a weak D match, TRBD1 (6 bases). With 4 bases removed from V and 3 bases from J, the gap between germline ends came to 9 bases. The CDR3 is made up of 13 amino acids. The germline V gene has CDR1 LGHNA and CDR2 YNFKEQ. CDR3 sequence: CASSRTEDTEAFF. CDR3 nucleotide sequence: TGTGCCAGCAGCCGGACAGAAGACACTGAAGCTTTCTTT.

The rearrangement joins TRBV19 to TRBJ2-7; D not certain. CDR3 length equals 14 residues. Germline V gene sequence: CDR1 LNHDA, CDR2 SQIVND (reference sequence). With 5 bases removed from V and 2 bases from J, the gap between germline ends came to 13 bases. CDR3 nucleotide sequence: TGTGCCAGTAGTGCCGAGGACGGAACCTACGAGCAGTACTTC. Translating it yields CASSAEDGTYEQYF.

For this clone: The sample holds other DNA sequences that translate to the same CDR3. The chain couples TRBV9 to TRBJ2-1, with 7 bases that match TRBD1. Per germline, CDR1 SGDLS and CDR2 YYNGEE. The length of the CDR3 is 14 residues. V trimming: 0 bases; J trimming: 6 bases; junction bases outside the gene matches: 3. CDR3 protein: CASSVAGGGNEQFF. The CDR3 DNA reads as TGTGCCAGCAGCGTAGCAGGGGGTGGCAATGAGCAGTTCTTC.

The CDR3 region is CASGLGAPIAGGSYEQYF. The CDR3 nucleotides read TGTGCTAGTGGTTTGGGGGCCCCTATAGCGGGAGGTTCCTACGAGCAGTACTTC. The genes are TRBV12-5 and TRBJ2-7; 10 positions match TRBD2. The germline gives CDR1 LGHNT, CDR2 FRNRAP. The junction had 10 bases not matched to a gene; V was cut back by 1 base and J by 1 base. The CDR3 runs 18 residues.

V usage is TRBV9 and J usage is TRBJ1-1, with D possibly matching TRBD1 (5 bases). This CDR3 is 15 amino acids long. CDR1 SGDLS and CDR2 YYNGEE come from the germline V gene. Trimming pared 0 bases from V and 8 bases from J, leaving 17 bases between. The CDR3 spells CASSVGVSQGVEAFF. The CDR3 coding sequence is TGTGCCAGCAGCGTAGGCGTCTCCCAAGGGGTGGAAGCTTTCTTT.

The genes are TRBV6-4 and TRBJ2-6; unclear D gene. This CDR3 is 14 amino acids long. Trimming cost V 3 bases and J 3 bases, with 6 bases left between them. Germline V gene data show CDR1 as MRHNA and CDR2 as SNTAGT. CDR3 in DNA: TGTGCCAGCAGTGAGTACTTTGGGGCCAACGTCCTGACTTTC. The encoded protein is CASSEYFGANVLTF.